This entry lists 14 T cell receptor beta chains sequenced from one sample in a study of T cells after yellow fever vaccination. TCRdb reanalysed the 5' RACE reads using MiXCR and keeps one entry per CDR3 protein. The sample carries 450,000 to 650,000 distinct CDR3 sequences, just over 20% recorded once. The source was PBMCs, collected roughly 20 days after the first yellow fever vaccination. Every receptor here comes from a man between 18 and 35 years old who received the YFV17D yellow fever vaccine.

This clonotype was counted between two and nine times. V and J are TRBV7-6 and TRBJ2-1; TRBD2 matches at 11 bases. J gave up 3 bases and V 5 bases, and 6 bases lay outside the gene matches. CDR1 and CDR2 (germline): SGHVS, FNYEAQ. The CDR3 is 16 amino acids. The CDR3 reads CASSPGTSGLYNEQFF. The CDR3 coding sequence is TGTGCCAGCAGCCCAGGGACTAGCGGCCTCTACAATGAGCAGTTCTTC. The variable domain in full, completed from reference TRBV7-6 and TRBJ2-1, reads GAGVSQSPRYKVTKRGQDVALRCDPISGHVSLYWYRQALGQGPEFLTYFNYEAQQDKSGLPNDRFSAERPEGSISTLTIQRTEQRDSAMYRCASSPGTSGLYNEQFFGPGTRLTVL.

Only a few counts were recorded for this clonotype. The chain is built from TRBV7-2 and TRBJ2-2, with TRBD2 as a possible D gene (6 bases). The V end lost 0 bases, the J end lost 3 bases, and 8 bases lay between the germline ends. Germline V gene data show CDR1 as SGHTA and CDR2 as FQGNSA. The length of the CDR3 is 15 residues. The CDR3 sequence: CASSLATGDTGELFF. As DNA, the CDR3 is TGTGCCAGCAGCTTAGCGACGGGGGACACCGGGGAGCTGTTTTTT.

The chain joins TRBV28 to TRBJ1-1, with TRBD1 matching over 9 bases. The CDR3 contains 14 residues. V lost 4 bases and J lost 1; bases outside the gene matches: 1. CDR1 MDHEN and CDR2 SYDVKM come from the germline V gene. The CDR3 here is CASSWTGANTEAFF. Written as DNA, the CDR3 is TGTGCCAGCAGTTGGACAGGGGCGAACACTGAAGCTTTCTTT.

This chain connects TRBV4-1 to TRBJ1-5; TRBD1 matches at 7 bases. Per germline, CDR1 MGHRA and CDR2 YSYEKL. Trimming removed 3 bases from V and 7 bases from J; junction bases left unmatched: 9. This CDR3 is 15 amino acids long. The CDR3: CASSQTDRSMQPQHF. CDR3 nucleotides: TGCGCCAGCAGCCAGACGGACAGGAGTATGCAGCCCCAGCATTTT.

V gene TRBV5-4 combines with J gene TRBJ1-1; D remains unclear. The germline V gene has CDR1 SGHNT and CDR2 YYREEE (reference sequence). V lost 0 bases to trimming and J lost 0 bases, with 6 bases between them. There are 14 residues in the CDR3. As DNA, the CDR3 is TGTGCCAGCAGCTTGGAGCGGTTGAACACTGAAGCTTTCTTT. Encoded protein: CASSLERLNTEAFF.

This chain joins TRBV7-2 and TRBJ2-2; TRBD1 agrees at 12 bases. This CDR3 region has 16 residues. In germline, CDR1 is SGHTA, CDR2 FQGNSA. V trimming: 5 bases; J trimming: 4 bases; junction bases outside the gene matches: 5. CDR3 bases: TGTGCCAGCAGCCCCGGGACAGGGGGCCTCACCGGGGAGCTGTTTTTT. The encoded protein is CASSPGTGGLTGELFF.

This chain links TRBV18 with TRBJ1-2; 11 nucleotides align to TRBD1. V shed 3 bases and J 4 bases; nucleotides not matched to a gene: 4. The CDR3 contains 15 residues. Germline loops: CDR1 KGHSH, CDR2 LQKENI. CDR3 residues: CASSPGQGAGYGYTF. CDR3 coding DNA: TGTGCCAGCTCACCCGGACAGGGGGCAGGCTATGGCTACACCTTC.

This clonotype was detected only a few times. This rearrangement joins TRBV5-5 to TRBJ2-5, with 7 bases lining up with TRBD1. Germline CDR1 SGHKS, CDR2 YYEKEE (reference sequence). The CDR3 is made up of 14 amino acids. V was clipped by 4 bases and J by 4 bases; unmatched bases: 7. The CDR3 DNA sequence: TGTGCCAGCAGCGACGTTTCAGGGGGAGAGACCCAGTACTTC. Translation: CASSDVSGGETQYF.

This clonotype was counted only a few times. The gene calls are TRBV20-1 and TRBJ1-1; tentatively, D is TRBD1 (5 bases). CDR3 length: 13 amino acids. V gave up 1 base and J gave up 4 bases, with 10 bases separating them. Germline assignment: CDR1 DFQATT and CDR2 SNEGSKA (reference sequence). CDR3 coding DNA: TGCAGTGCTAGAGCCCCGGGGGGCACTGAAGCTTTCTTT. Amino acid sequence: CSARAPGGTEAFF.

The rearrangement links TRBV5-1 to TRBJ2-3; 7 bases align to TRBD1. V lost 1 base, J lost 2 bases, and 7 bases stayed unmatched. The CDR3 spans 16 residues. Germline V CDR1 and CDR2: SGHRS, YFSETQ. This chain's CDR3 is CASSLKGATLTDTQYF. Written as DNA, the CDR3 is TGCGCCAGCAGCTTGAAGGGGGCGACTCTCACAGATACGCAGTATTTT.

On this clonotype itself: One junction end disagrees with the germline gene, perhaps due to a read error. CDR3 bases: TGCGCCAGCAGCTTGGAGGGACAGTCCTTCAATGAGCAGTTCTTC. This gives the protein CASSLEGQSFNEQFF. This chain joins TRBV5-1 and TRBJ2-1, with 7 nucleotides matching TRBD1. CDR1 SGHRS and CDR2 YFSETQ come from the germline V gene. The CDR3 consists of 15 residues.

The chain links TRBV6-1 to TRBJ1-5; unclear D gene. V was shortened by 3 bases and J by 0 bases, with 6 bases between the two germline ends. CDR1 and CDR2 from the germline V gene are MNHNS and SASEGT. This CDR3 spans 14 amino acids. CDR3 nucleotide sequence: TGTGCCAGCAGTGAGTTCGATAGCAATCAGCCCCAGCATTTT. Its translation: CASSEFDSNQPQHF.

This clonotype was seen more than once but under ten times. This rearrangement joins TRBV6-1 to TRBJ2-1; TRBD1 agrees at 7 bases. This CDR3 contains 14 residues. J lost 15 bases, V lost 6 bases, and 17 bases had no gene match. Germline V gene lookup returns CDR1 MNHNS and CDR2 SASEGT. The CDR3 DNA sequence: TGTGCCAGCAGACAAGAGAAACGGGGACAGAGGTCGTTCTTC. It codes for CASRQEKRGQRSFF.

A few counts support this clonotype. The V call is TRBV3-1, the J call TRBJ1-3; D may be TRBD1 (5 bases). The CDR3 spans 14 residues. Germline V CDR1 and CDR2: LGHDT, YNNKEL (reference sequence). V lost 1 base to trimming and J lost 2 bases, with 6 bases between them. The DNA of the CDR3 is TGTGCCAGCAGCCAAGCAGGGCCTGGAAACACCATATATTTT. Protein: CASSQAGPGNTIYF.